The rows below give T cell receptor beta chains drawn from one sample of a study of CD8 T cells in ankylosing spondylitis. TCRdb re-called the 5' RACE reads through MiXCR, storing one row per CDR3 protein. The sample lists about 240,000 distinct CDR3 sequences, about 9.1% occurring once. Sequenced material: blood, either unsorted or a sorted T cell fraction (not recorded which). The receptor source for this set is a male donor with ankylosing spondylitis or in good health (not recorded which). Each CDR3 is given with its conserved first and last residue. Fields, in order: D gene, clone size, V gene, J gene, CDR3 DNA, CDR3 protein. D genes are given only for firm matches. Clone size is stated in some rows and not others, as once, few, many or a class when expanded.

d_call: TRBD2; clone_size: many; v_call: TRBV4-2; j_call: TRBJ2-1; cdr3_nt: TGTGCCAGCAGCCAAGTCGGGACTAGCGGTTACAATGAGCAGTTCTTC; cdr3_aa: CASSQVGTSGYNEQFF
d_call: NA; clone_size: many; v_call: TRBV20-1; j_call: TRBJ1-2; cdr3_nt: TGCAGTGCTCCTACAACCCGGGGGGGCTCCTATGGCTACACCTTC; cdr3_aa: CSAPTTRGGSYGYTF
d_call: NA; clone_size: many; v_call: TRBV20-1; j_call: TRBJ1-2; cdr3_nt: TGCAGTGCTAGCCCTACAGGGAAAGGTGGCTACACCTTC; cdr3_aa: CSASPTGKGGYTF
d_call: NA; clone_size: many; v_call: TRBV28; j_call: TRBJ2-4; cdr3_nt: TGTGCCAGCAGTCCCCCACAGGGTCAAACGTCACCTGACATTCAGTACTTC; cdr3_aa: CASSPPQGQTSPDIQYF
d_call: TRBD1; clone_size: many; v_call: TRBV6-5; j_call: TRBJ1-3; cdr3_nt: TGTGCCAGCAGTTACGGGACAGGGGATGGGAACACCATATATTTT; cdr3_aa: CASSYGTGDGNTIYF
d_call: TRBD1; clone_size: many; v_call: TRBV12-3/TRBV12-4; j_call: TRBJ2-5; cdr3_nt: TGTGCCAGCAGTTTTTTTGACAGGGTTTTCGGCGAGACCCAGTACTTC; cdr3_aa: CASSFFDRVFGETQYF
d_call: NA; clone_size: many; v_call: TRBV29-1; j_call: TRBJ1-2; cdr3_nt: TGCAGCGCATACAGTTCAGGCTACACCTTC; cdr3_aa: CSAYSSGYTF
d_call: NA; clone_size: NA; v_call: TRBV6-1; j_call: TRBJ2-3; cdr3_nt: TGTGCCAGCAGTCTTGTTTCTGGGGATACGCAGTATTTT; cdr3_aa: CASSLVSGDTQYF
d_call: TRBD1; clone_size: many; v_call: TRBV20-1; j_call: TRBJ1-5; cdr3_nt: TGCAGTGCTAGAGAAGGGACAGGCCGTGGGCCCCAGCATTTT; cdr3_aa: CSAREGTGRGPQHF
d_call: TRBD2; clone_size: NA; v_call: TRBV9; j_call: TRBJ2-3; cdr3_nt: TGTGCCAGCAGCGCCCCCCCGGGACTAGCGGCAGATACGCAGTATTTT; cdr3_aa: CASSAPPGLAADTQYF
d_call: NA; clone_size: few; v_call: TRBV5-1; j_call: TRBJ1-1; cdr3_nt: TGCGCCAGCAGCTACCGGGACGGCACTGAAGCTTTCTTT; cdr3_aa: CASSYRDGTEAFF
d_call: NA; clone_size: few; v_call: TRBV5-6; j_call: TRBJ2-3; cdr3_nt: TGTGCCAGCAGCTTGGGCGTTAGAGTAGCAGATACGCAGTATTTT; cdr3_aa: CASSLGVRVADTQYF
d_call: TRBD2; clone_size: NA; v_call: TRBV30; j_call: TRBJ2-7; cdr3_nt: TGTGCCTGGAGTACCCGCGGGAGAACCGAGCAGTACTTC; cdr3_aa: CAWSTRGRTEQYF
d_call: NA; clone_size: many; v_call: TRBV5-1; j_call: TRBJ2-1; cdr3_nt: TGCGCCAGCAGCCCACGGGCTATCTCCTACAATGAGCAGTTCTTC; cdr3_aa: CASSPRAISYNEQFF
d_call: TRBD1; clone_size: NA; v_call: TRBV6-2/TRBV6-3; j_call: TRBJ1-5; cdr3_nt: TGTGCCAGCAGCCGTGGGACAGGGGGTTCACCCCAGCATTTT; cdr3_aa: CASSRGTGGSPQHF
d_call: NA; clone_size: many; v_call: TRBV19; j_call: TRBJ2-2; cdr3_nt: TGTGCCAGTAGTGGGGCCTTGGGAACCGGGGAGCTGTTTTTT; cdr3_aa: CASSGALGTGELFF
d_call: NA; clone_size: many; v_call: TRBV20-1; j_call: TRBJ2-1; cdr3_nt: TGCAGTGCTCTCAGTGGTGAGCAGTTCTTC; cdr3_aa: CSALSGEQFF
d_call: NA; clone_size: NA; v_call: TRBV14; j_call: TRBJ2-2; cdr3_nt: TGTGCCAGCAGCCAAGAGATGCTGATTAAGAACACCGGGGAGCTGTTTTTT; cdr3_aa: CASSQEMLIKNTGELFF
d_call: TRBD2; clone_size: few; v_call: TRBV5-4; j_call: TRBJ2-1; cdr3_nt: TGTGCCAGCAGCCTGGGACTAGCGGGAGATTCTAATGAGCAGTTCTTC; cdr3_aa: CASSLGLAGDSNEQFF
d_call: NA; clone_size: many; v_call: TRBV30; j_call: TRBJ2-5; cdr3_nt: TGTGCCTGGAGTGTAAAAGAGACCCAGTACTTC; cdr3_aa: CAWSVKETQYF
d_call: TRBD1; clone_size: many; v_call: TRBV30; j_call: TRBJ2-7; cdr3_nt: TGTGCCTGGAGTGTATACGGGACAGGGTCCTACGAGCAGTACTTC; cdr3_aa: CAWSVYGTGSYEQYF
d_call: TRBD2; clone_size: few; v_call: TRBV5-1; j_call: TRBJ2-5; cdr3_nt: TGCGCCAGCAGCTCACTGACTAGCGGGACAGGGGAGACCCAGTACTTC; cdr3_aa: CASSSLTSGTGETQYF
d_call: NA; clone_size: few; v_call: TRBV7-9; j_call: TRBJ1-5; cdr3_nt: TGTGCCAGCAGCCCCCTTGCGTATAGCAATCAGCCCCAGCATTTT; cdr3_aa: CASSPLAYSNQPQHF
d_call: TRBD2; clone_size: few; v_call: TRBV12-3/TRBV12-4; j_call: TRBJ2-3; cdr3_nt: TGTGCCAGCAGTCCAGTGACTAGCGGGGGGAGGGGTACGCAGTATTTT; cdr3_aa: CASSPVTSGGRGTQYF
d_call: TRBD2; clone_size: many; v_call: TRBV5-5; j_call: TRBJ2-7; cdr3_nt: TGTGCCAGCAGCGTACTAGCGGGGGGAACCTACGAGCAGTACTTC; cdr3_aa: CASSVLAGGTYEQYF
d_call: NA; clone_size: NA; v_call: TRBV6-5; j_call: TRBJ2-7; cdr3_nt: TGTGCCAGCAGTTACTCGAACTCGCGCGGGGGCCCCGACTACGAGCAGTACTTC; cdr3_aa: CASSYSNSRGGPDYEQYF
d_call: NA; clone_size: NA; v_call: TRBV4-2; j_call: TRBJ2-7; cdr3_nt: TGTGCCAGCAGCCAAGGGCCCGCGGGCACTTTAACCCCCTACGAGCAGTACTTC; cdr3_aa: CASSQGPAGTLTPYEQYF
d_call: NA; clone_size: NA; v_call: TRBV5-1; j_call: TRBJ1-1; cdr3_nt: TGCGCCAGCAGCCCGGGGGGGGGACCTGACACTGAAGCTTTCTTT; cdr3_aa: CASSPGGGPDTEAFF
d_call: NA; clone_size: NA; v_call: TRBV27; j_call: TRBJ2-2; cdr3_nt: TGTGCCAGCAGCCGATCCCCAGGGGCGGTTAACACCGGGGAGCTGTTTTTT; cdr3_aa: CASSRSPGAVNTGELFF
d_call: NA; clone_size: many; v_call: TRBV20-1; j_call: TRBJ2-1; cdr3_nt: TGCAGTGCTAGCGGTAACGTCGAGGTAGATGAGCAGTTCTTC; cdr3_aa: CSASGNVEVDEQFF
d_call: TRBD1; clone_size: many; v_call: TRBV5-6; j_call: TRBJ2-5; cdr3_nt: TGTGCCAGCAGCTACTCCGGGACAGAAGAGACCCAGTACTTC; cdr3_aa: CASSYSGTEETQYF
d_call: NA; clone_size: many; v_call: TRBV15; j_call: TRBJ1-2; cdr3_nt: TGTGCCACCAGCAATGATCCTAACTATGGCTACACCTTC; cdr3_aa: CATSNDPNYGYTF
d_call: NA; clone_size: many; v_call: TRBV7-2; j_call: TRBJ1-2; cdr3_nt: TGTGCCAGCAGCTACACAGGGTCCCTCGGCTACACCTTC; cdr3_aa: CASSYTGSLGYTF
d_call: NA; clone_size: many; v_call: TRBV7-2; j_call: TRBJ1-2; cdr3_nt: TGTGCCAGCAGCTTGATATCGGCCTATGGCTACACCTTC; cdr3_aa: CASSLISAYGYTF
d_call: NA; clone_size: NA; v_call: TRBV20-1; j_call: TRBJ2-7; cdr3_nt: TGCAGTGCTAGAGTAAGGGGGGAAGGCTCCTACGAGCAGTACTTC; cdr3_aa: CSARVRGEGSYEQYF
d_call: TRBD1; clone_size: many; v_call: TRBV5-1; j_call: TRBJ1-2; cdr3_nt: TGCGCCAGCAGCTCCGGACAGGGGGACGTTGGCTATGGCTACACCTTC; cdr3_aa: CASSSGQGDVGYGYTF
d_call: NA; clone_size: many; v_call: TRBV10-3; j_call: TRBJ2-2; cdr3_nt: TGTGCCATCCGAAGCCAACTGGCCGGGGAGCTGTTTTTT; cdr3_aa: CAIRSQLAGELFF
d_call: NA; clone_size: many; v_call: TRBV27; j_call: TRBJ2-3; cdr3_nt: TGTGCCAGCAGACTTAGTCCGGGCGGGAACGCAGATACGCAGTATTTT; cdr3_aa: CASRLSPGGNADTQYF
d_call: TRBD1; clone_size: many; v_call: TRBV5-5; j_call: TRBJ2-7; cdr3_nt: TGTGCCAGCAGCCCCTGGACAGGGAGGTACGAGCAGTACTTC; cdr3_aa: CASSPWTGRYEQYF
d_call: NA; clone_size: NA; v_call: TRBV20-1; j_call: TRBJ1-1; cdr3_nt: TGCAGTGCTAGACCGTCGACAGGTCAAAAAGGCACTGAAGCTTTCTTT; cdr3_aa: CSARPSTGQKGTEAFF
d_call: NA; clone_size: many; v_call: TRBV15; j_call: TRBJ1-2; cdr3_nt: TGTGCCACCAGCAGAGATCCTCAGGGTTCCTATGGCTACACCTTC; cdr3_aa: CATSRDPQGSYGYTF
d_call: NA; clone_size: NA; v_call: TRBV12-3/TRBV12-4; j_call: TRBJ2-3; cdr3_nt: TGTGCCAGCAGTTTCCTAGACACAGATACGCAGTATTTT; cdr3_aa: CASSFLDTDTQYF
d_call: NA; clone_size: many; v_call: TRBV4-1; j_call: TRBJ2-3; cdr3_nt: TGCGCCAGCAGCCAAGTAGGCACAGATACGCAGTATTTT; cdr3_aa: CASSQVGTDTQYF
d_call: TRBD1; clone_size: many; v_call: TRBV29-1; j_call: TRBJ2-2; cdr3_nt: TGCAGCGTTGAGGAGGGACAGGGTGCCGGGGAGCTGTTTTTT; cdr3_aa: CSVEEGQGAGELFF
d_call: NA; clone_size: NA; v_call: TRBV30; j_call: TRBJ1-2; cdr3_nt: TGTGCCTGGAGTGTACAAGGGGTCCCCCATGGCTACCCCTTC; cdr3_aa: CAWSVQGVPHGYPF
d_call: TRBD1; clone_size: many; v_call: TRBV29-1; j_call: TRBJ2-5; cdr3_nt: TGCAGCGCAACACAGGGGTGGGAGACCCAGTACTTC; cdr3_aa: CSATQGWETQYF
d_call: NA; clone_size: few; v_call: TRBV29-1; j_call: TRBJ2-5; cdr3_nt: TGCAGCGTTGCCAGGGGAGGGGCACTATCACAAGAGACCCAGTACTTC; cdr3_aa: CSVARGGALSQETQYF
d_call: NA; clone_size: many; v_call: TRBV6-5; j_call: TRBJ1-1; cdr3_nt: TGTGCCAGCAGTTACTCGGAAGGGCGACCTGAAGCTTTCTTT; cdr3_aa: CASSYSEGRPEAFF